A selection of T cell receptor beta chains follows, all from one sample in a study of CD8+ T cells in alopecia areata. Some clones are missing from TCRdb's copy, which holds only in-frame ones; the method was immunoSEQ multiplex PCR. The top ten hold roughly 6% of the sample, which has roughly 19,000 clones, around 66% seen once. The sequences come from skin, collected at week 0. Receptors were obtained from a human donor with alopecia areata. Each CDR3 is given with its conserved first and last residue. D genes are given only for firm matches. Only some rows state a clone size, as once, few, many or a class for expanded clones.

j_call | v_call | clone_size | d_call | cdr3_aa | cdr3_nt
TRBJ2-7 | TRBV7-8 | once | - | CASSLVGGFGESAYEQYF | TGTGCCAGCAGCTTAGTTGGGGGCTTTGGGGAGTCCGCCTACGAGCAGTACTTC
TRBJ2-7 | TRBV10-3 | - | - | CATSWAWDYEQYF | TGTGCCACCTCCTGGGCGTGGGACTACGAGCAGTACTTC
TRBJ1-2 | TRBV2 | - | - | CASWKMEGTVNGYTF | TGTGCCAGTTGGAAAATGGAGGGGACCGTAAATGGCTACACCTTC
TRBJ1-1 | TRBV19 | few | - | CATTGRGVLMNTEAFF | TGTGCCACTACGGGACGAGGAGTTCTGATGAACACTGAAGCTTTCTTT
TRBJ1-1 | TRBV7-9 | - | - | CASSSGGYTEAFF | TGTGCCAGCAGCAGTGGTGGCTACACTGAAGCCTTCTTT
TRBJ2-7 | TRBV7-2 | - | TRBD2 | CASSLGGGGYEQYF | TGTGCCAGCAGCTTAGGGGGGGGAGGCTACGAGCAGTACTTC
TRBJ2-7 | TRBV7-9 | few | TRBD2 | CASSSTGGGGINEQYF | TGTGCCAGCAGCTCAACGGGCGGCGGGGGGATAAACGAGCAGTACTTC
TRBJ1-1 | TRBV6-6 | - | TRBD1 | CASSPGTGYLNTEAFF | TGTGCCAGCAGTCCCGGGACAGGGTACCTGAACACTGAAGCTTTCTTT
TRBJ1-5 | TRBV5-4 | - | - | CASSLVRPGLNQPQHF | TGTGCCAGCAGCTTGGTTCGTCCGGGACTCAATCAGCCCCAGCATTTT
TRBJ1-1 | TRBV29-1 | - | - | CSVDNWGLGTEAFF | TGCAGCGTTGACAACTGGGGTTTGGGCACTGAAGCTTTCTTT
TRBJ2-7 | TRBV5-1 | - | - | CASTLQPSSYEQYF | TGCGCCAGCACGTTACAGCCTAGCTCCTACGAGCAGTACTTC
TRBJ1-2 | TRBV4-1 | - | - | CASSQDMRASNYGYTF | TGCGCCAGCAGCCAAGATATGAGGGCCTCTAACTATGGCTACACCTTC
TRBJ2-3 | TRBV18 | few | - | CASSPAFSSTDTQYF | TGTGCCAGCTCACCGGCATTTTCTAGCACAGATACGCAGTATTTT
TRBJ2-5 | TRBV7-2 | - | - | CASSSPKTQYF | TGTGCCAGCAGCTCCCCCAAGACCCAGTACTTC
TRBJ2-2 | TRBV19 | few | TRBD1 | CASRDRPDTGELFF | TGTGCCAGCCGGGACAGGCCGGACACCGGGGAGCTGTTTTTT
TRBJ1-2 | TRBV6-5 | - | - | CASSYAGAYYGYTF | TGTGCCAGCAGTTACGCGGGGGCCTACTATGGCTACACCTTC
TRBJ2-5 | TRBV5-1 | - | - | CASKEVAGKETQYF | TGCGCCAGCAAAGAAGTGGCCGGAAAGGAGACCCAGTACTTC
TRBJ1-2 | TRBV7-2 | - | - | CASSLESFVGYTF | TGTGCCAGCAGCTTAGAGAGTTTCGTGGGCTACACCTTC
TRBJ2-7 | TRBV27 | - | - | CASSFLGMGSNEQYF | TGTGCCAGCAGTTTTTTGGGCATGGGGTCGAACGAGCAGTACTTC
TRBJ2-1 | TRBV6-4 | - | TRBD2 | CASSVDGGAGNEQFF | TGTGCCAGCAGTGTTGACGGGGGGGCGGGCAATGAGCAGTTCTTC
TRBJ1-2 | TRBV6-5 | - | TRBD1 | CASSQGQGYGYTF | TGTGCCAGCAGCCAGGGACAGGGCTATGGCTACACCTTC
TRBJ1-6 | TRBV5-1 | - | - | CASSLDTSYNSPLHF | TGCGCCAGCAGCTTGGACACCAGCTATAATTCACCCCTCCACTTT
TRBJ1-2 | TRBV19 | - | - | CASSMRTDLNYGYTF | TGTGCCAGTAGTATGAGGACAGATCTCAACTATGGCTACACCTTC
TRBJ1-2 | TRBV6-5 | - | - | CASTRGGPIYGYTF | TGTGCCAGCACTAGAGGGGGGCCAATCTATGGCTACACCTTC
TRBJ2-1 | TRBV10-1 | - | - | CASSDGGAGDEQFF | TGCGCCAGCAGTGATGGGGGGGCTGGAGATGAGCAGTTCTTC
TRBJ1-6 | TRBV10-3 | - | TRBD1 | CAISPQGASYNSPLHF | TGTGCCATCAGTCCACAGGGGGCGTCCTATAATTCACCCCTCCACTTT
TRBJ2-5 | TRBV6-5 | - | - | CASSYGASRKETQYF | TGTGCCAGCAGTTACGGGGCCTCAAGGAAAGAGACCCAGTACTTC